Included here is one TCR beta chain sequence, with context. The antigen is unknown. Per germline, CDR1 MNHNY and CDR2 SVGAGI (reference sequence). The CDR3 length is 16 residues. The J segment lost 8 bases and the V segment lost 0 bases, leaving 5 bases of the junction unmatched. This sample is drawn from a study of cytomegalovirus exposure and HLA in healthy donors. Study observations and caveats: Later analysis demonstrated an association between a missense DCLRE1C variant and TCR beta V- and J-gene trimming. Associated with cytomegalovirus, according to the listing, were around 170 TCR beta chains.

PCR amplification relied on 60 Vbeta primers (plus 13 Jbeta primers). Profiling relied on immunoSEQ multiplex PCR, and the TCRdb table lists in-frame clones only, not all of them. The table includes roughly 98,000 clones, roughly 70% detected once. J is TRBJ1-6 and V is TRBV6-6, with 9 positions matching TRBD1. This TCR was recovered from a man between 50 and 59 years old in good health and CMV-seronegative. The sample taken for sequencing was PBMCs. This CDR3 is CASSYSRGQGDSPLHF. The CDR3 DNA reads as TGTGCCAGCAGTTACTCGCGGGGACAGGGCGATTCACCCCTCCACTTT.